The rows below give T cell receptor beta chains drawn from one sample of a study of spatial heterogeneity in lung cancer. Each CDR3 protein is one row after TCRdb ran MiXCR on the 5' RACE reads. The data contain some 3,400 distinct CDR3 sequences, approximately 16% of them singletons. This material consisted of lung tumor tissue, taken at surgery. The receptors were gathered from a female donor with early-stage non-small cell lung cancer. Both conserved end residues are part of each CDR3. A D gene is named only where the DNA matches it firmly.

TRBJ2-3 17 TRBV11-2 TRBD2 CASSLRGGGAGTDTQYF
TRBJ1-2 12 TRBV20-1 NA CSARNRDYGYTF
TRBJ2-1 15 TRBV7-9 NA CASSPGRSSYNEQFF
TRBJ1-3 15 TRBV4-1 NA CASSQGLGSGNTIYF
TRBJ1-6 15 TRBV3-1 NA CASSQSGMGGSPLHF
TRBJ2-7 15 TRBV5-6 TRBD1 CASSLVQGAAYEQYF
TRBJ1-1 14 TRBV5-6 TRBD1 CASSSTGTGLSAFF
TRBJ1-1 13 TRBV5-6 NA CASSCLMCAEAFF
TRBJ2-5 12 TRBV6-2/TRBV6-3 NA CASSPFQETQYF
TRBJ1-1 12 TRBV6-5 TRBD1 CASRRGQAEAFF
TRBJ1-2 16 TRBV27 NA CASSLSESGGDYGYTF
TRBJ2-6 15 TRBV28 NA CASSPRRPGANVLTF
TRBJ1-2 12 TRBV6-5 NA CASSYSNYGYTF
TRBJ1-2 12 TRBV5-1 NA CASSVATTGYTF
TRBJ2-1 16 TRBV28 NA CASRRIRVSSYNEQFF
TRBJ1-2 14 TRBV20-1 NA CSARRPLQDYGYTF
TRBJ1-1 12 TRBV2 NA CASSPQNTEAFF
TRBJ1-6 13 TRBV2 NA CASINQETSPLHF
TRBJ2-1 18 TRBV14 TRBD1 CASSFRDRGRSGYNEQFF
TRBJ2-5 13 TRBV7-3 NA CASSPGTGETQYF
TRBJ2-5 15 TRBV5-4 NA CASSSYRDPQETQYF
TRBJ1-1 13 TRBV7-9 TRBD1 CASSLGQWSEAFF
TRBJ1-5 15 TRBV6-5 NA CASRIRVYSNQPQHF
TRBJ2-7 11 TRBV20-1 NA CSAITSYEQYF
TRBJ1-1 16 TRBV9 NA CASSPLRGMGDTEAFF
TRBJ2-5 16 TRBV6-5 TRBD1 CASSFGTGRGRETQYF